The present T cell receptor (beta chain) was sequenced within a study of shared clonotypes between healthy human individuals. Selected positively for CCR7 and CD45RO-negative, naive CD8 cells excluded terminally differentiated effector memory CD45RA+ cells. Deep was the level at which the assay was run. Profiled with immunoSEQ multiplex PCR; TCRdb holds only in-frame clones, not every one. The data contain about 750,000 clones, more than 85% of them seen just once; the ten biggest clones take up less than 25%. With 4 bases removed from V and 1 base from J, the gap between germline ends came to 22 bases. Germline assignment: CDR1 ENHRY and CDR2 SYGVKD. This CDR3 has 19 residues.

The chain uses TRBV10-3 and TRBJ2-2, with D perhaps assigned TRBD1 or TRBD2 (5 bases each). The sequence was collected from a man aged 30 to 39 in good health. Sequenced: naive CD8+ T cells sorted from blood. The CDR3 reads CAISGTGTGKTGNTGELFF. CDR3 coding DNA: TGTGCCATCAGTGGGACGGGGACGGGAAAAACAGGGAACACCGGGGAGCTGTTTTTT.